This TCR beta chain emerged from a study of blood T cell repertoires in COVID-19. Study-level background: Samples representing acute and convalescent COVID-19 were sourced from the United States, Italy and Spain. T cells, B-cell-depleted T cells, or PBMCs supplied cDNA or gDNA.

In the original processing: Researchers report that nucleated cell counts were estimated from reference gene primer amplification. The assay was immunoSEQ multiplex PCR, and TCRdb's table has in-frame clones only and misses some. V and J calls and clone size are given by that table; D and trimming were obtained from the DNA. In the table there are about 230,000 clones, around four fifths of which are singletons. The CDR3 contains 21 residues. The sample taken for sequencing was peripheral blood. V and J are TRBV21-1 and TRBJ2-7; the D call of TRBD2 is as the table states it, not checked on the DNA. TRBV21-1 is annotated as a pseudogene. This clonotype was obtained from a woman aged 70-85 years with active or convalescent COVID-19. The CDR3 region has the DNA TGTGCCAGCAGCAAAGGGCCACTTCACGGACTTGGCGGGCTCGCAGACTACGAGCAGTACTTC. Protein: CASSKGPLHGLGGLADYEQYF.